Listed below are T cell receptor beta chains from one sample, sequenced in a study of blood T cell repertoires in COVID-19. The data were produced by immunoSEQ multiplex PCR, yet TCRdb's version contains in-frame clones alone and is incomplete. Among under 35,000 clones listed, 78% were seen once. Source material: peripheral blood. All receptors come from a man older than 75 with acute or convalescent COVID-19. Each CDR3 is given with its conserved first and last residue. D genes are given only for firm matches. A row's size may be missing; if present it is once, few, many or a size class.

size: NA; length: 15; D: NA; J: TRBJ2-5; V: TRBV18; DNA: TGTGCCAGCTCACTTTCGACAGCCGGGTGGGAGACCCAGTACTTC; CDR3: CASSLSTAGWETQYF
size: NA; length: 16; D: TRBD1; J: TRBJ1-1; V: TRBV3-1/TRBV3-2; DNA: TGTGCCAGCAGCCAAGTTCCCAGGGGGATGAACACTGAAGCTTTCTTT; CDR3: CASSQVPRGMNTEAFF
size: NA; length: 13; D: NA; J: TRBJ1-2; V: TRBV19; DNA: TGTGCCAGTAGTATATACAGGGAGTATGGCTACACCTTC; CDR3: CASSIYREYGYTF
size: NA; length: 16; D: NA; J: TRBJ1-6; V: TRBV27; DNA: TGTGCCAGCAGTTTTGTGGGGGGGATAGGTAATTCACCCCTCCACTTT; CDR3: CASSFVGGIGNSPLHF
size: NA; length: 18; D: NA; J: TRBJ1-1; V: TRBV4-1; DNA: TGCGCCAGCAGCACAAGGTCGCAGGGTGGCGGAATGAACACTGAAGCTTTCTTT; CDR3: CASSTRSQGGGMNTEAFF
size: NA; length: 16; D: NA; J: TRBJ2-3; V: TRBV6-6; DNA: TGTGCCAGCAGTCCCCAACGACAGGGAGGAACAGATACGCAGTATTTT; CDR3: CASSPQRQGGTDTQYF
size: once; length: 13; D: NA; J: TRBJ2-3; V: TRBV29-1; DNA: TGCAGCACAGAGCGGCATGGCACAGATACGCAGTATTTT; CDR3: CSTERHGTDTQYF
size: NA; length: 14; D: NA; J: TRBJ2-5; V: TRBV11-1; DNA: TGTGCCAGCAAGGAGGTCCCGGCCCAAGAGACCCAGTACTTC; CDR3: CASKEVPAQETQYF
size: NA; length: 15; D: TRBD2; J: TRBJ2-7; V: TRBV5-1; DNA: TGCGCCAGCAGCCACGGGACTAGCGACCCCTACGAGCAGTACTTC; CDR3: CASSHGTSDPYEQYF
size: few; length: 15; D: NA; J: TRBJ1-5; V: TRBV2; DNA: TGTGCCAGCAGTGAGGGGCAGGGGAGGGTTCAGCCCCAGCATTTT; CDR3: CASSEGQGRVQPQHF
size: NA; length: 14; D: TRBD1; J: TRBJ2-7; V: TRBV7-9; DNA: TGTGCCAGCAGCACGTCGACAGGGGGTCAGGAGCAGTACTTC; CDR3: CASSTSTGGQEQYF
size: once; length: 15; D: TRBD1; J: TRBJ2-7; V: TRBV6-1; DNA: TGTGCCAGCAGTGAAGTCCGGACAGGGGGCTACGAGCAGTACTTC; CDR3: CASSEVRTGGYEQYF
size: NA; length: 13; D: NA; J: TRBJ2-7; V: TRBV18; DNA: TGTGCCAGCTCACCCGGACAGCTCTACGAGCAGTACTTC; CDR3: CASSPGQLYEQYF
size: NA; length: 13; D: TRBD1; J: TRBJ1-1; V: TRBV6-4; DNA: TGTGCCAGCAGTGCCCGGACAGGGGGCGAAGCTTTCTTT; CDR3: CASSARTGGEAFF
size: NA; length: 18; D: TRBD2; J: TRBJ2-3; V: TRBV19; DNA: TGTGCCTCTAAAGGGGATAGCGGGGGGGCAAGTATGACAGATACGCAGTATTTT; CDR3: CASKGDSGGASMTDTQYF
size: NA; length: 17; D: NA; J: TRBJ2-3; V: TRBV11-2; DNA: TGTGCCAGCAGCGCAATTCGACGGACAGCAGGAGGAGATACGCAGTATTTT; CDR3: CASSAIRRTAGGDTQYF
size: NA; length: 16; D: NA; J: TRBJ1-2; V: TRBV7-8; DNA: TGTGCCAGCAGCTTAGTTGTTGACCGGGATAACTATGGCTACACCTTC; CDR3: CASSLVVDRDNYGYTF
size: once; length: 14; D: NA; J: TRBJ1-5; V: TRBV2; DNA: TGTGCCAGCCGTTGGGACACTAGCAATCAGCCCCAGCATTTT; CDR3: CASRWDTSNQPQHF
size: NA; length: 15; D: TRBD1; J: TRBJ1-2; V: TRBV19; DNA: TGTGCCAGTAGTATTGGGACAGGGACCCACTATGGCTACACCTTC; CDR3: CASSIGTGTHYGYTF
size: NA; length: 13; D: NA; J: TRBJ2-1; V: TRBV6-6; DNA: TGTGCCAGCAGCTCCGTCCCCTACAATGAGCAGTTCTTC; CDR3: CASSSVPYNEQFF
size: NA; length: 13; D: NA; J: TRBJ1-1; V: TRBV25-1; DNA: TGTGCCAGCAGTGAAGGAGGGAGGGAGCAGGGTTTCTTT; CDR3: CASSEGGREQGFF
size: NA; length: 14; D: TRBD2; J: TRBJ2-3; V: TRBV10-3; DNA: TGTGCCATCCGGGTTGCGGGGGTAACAGATACGCAGTATTTT; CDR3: CAIRVAGVTDTQYF
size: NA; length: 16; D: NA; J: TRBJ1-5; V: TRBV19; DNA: TGTGCCAGTAGTATAATAGGGGGTCATAGCAATCAGCCCCAGCATTTT; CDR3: CASSIIGGHSNQPQHF
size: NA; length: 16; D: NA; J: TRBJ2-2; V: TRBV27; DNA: TGTGCCAGCAGTCCCCGGACGGGGATGCGAACCGGGGAGCTGTTTTTT; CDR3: CASSPRTGMRTGELFF
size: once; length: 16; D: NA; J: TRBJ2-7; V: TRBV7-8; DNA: TGTGCCAGCAGCCCGACCCCCGGGGGGCAATCCTACGAGCAGTACTTC; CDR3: CASSPTPGGQSYEQYF
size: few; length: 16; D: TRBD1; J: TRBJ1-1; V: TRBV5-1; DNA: TGCGCCAGCAGCATAGGACAGGGTAATTGGAACACTGAAGCTTTCTTT; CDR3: CASSIGQGNWNTEAFF
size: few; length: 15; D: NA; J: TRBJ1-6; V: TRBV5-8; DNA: TGTGCCAGCAGCCTCATTATCGGGGTAAGATCACCCCTCCACTTT; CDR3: CASSLIIGVRSPLHF
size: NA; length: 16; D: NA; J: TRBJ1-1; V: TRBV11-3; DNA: TGTGCCAGCAGCTTAGGTGTAGGAGCAGGAGGGACTGAAGCTTTCTTT; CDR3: CASSLGVGAGGTEAFF
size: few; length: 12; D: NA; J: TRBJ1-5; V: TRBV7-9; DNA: TGTGCCAGCAGCTTAGGAGATCAGCCCCAGCATTTT; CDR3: CASSLGDQPQHF
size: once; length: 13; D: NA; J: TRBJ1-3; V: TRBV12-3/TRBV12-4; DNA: TGTGCCAGCAATGGACTCTCTGGAAACACCATATATTTT; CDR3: CASNGLSGNTIYF
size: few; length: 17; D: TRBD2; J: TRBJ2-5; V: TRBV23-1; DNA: TGCGCCAGCAGTCCTTCGCCGGAGCGGGGGCTCCAAGAGACCCAGTACTTC; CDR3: CASSPSPERGLQETQYF
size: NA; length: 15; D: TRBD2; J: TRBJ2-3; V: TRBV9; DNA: TGTGCCAGCAGCCCCGGGACTAGCGGGGTAGATACGCAGTATTTT; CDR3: CASSPGTSGVDTQYF
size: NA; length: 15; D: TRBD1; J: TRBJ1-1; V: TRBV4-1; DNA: TGCGCCAGCAGAAAAGGACAGGGAACGGGCACTGAAGCTTTCTTT; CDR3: CASRKGQGTGTEAFF
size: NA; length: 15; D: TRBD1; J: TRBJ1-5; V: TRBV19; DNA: TGTGCCAGTAGTGCGCGACAGGGGGCAAGTCAGCCCCAGCATTTT; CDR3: CASSARQGASQPQHF
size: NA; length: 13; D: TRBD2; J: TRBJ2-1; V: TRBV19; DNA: TGTGCCACGGGACTAGTGATTGGAAATGAGCAGTTCTTC; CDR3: CATGLVIGNEQFF
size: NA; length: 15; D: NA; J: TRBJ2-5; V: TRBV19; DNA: TGTGCCAGTAGTTCTGGGGCAGTTCAATGGGAGACCCAGTACTTC; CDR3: CASSSGAVQWETQYF
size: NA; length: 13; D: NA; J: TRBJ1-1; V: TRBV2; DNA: TGTGCCAGTGGGGTAGGAGGGTACACTGAAGCTTTCTTT; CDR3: CASGVGGYTEAFF